Ten or more counts support the clone carrying this T cell receptor (beta chain). Its target is not known. The ends were cut back, 10 bases at V and 7 bases at J, with 19 bases in the middle. The length of the CDR3 is 13 residues. A universal primer site was created by template switching, with the cDNA bearing unique molecular identifiers. TCRdb re-derived calls from the 5' RACE reads in MiXCR, one entry per CDR3 protein. The sample yields approximately 620,000 distinct CDR3 sequences, roughly 8% seen once. This record comes from a study of identical twins. General study findings and limits: Models came in too low on out-of-frame TCR alpha sharing in monozygotic twins.

The sample was also linked to a second study, of yellow fever vaccine responses in identical twins.

The TCR sequence derives from a young woman in good health. Sample: PBMCs. This rearrangement joins TRBV12-3 or TRBV12-4 to TRBJ2-5; D possibly uses TRBD1 or TRBD2 (5 bases each). The CDR3 protein is CATQGVAGGTQYF. For the CDR3, the DNA is TGTGCCACCCAAGGGGTAGCTGGAGGGACCCAGTACTTC.